This record covers a single T cell receptor (beta chain). No antigen is known for it. Trimming cost V 4 bases and J 5 bases; bases outside gene matches: 13. This CDR3 comprises 17 residues. Looked up from germline, CDR1 is SGHAT and CDR2 is FQNNGV. The source of the sample is a study of OX40 agonist ivuxolimab in advanced cancers. The repertoire was sequenced with immunoSEQ multiplex PCR; TCRdb's copy has only in-frame clones and lacks some. This sample has about 80,000 clones; roughly 91% occur once, and the top ten carry under 6.5%. Overall study results and limits: The CD4+ and CD8+ T cells in the blood had expanded clonally by week 6 at 0.1 to 3.0 mg/kg.

The timepoints at which blood was sampled were baseline, cycle 4 day 1, and cycle 7 day 1. The TCR comes from an adult with an advanced solid tumor such as melanoma, head and neck, liver or kidney cancer. The specimen comprised CD4+ or CD8+ T cells sorted from blood, sampled in a trial of the OX40 agonist ivuxolimab. This chain joins TRBV11-2 and TRBJ2-1; 8 bases align to TRBD1. The CDR3 loop is CASSSQGLDRANNEQFF. The CDR3 bases are TGTGCCAGCAGCTCTCAGGGACTGGACAGGGCAAACAATGAGCAGTTCTTC.